This T cell receptor (beta chain) was sequenced in a study of cytomegalovirus exposure and HLA in healthy donors listed by TCRdb under 2017. Notes on the research overall: In an earlier analysis of roughly 590 of the donors, approximately 300 Gb of sequence data and 90 million to 120 million unique TCR beta sequences from 150 million to 200 million T cells were reported. Around 320 gigabases of sequencing data and approximately 85 million unique TCR sequences were included in an early release covering 550 to 800 HLA-typed donors. Of the approximately 400 genotyped donors, about 80% fell in the genetic ancestry cluster associated with self-reported Caucasian donors. The study was designed to test whether signatures of past pathogen exposure could be identified by cataloging public T cell receptors. The T cell repertoires of roughly 660 subjects were profiled by immunosequencing and related to cytomegalovirus serostatus. Besides the first cohort of 550 to 750 subjects, a separate validation cohort made up of 120 different subjects was used. High-throughput TCR immunosequencing, statistical association of individual TCRs with disease status, and machine learning were combined to predict cytomegalovirus infection status. To study patterns of TCR occurrence, a later analysis re-analyzed previously published TCR beta repertoires from around 670 donors and added high-resolution HLA genotyping. Rather than using new phenotypic data, the later analysis identified candidate immune exposures from TCR beta sequences and from how often those sequences occurred across donors. An earlier analysis of approximately 630 of the donors applied high-throughput TCR beta sequencing to assess whether each TCR beta V gene segment acted as functional or pseudogenic. Donor age, sex, ethnicity and CMV serostatus were compiled alongside the repertoire data. In a later genetic analysis, genome-wide SNP genotypes for 398 of the 666 donors were used, and that subset was treated as a discovery cohort. Every discovery cohort repertoire had been produced on one sequencing platform. Class I and class II HLA loci were covered by the typing at four-digit resolution. Typing coverage differed by locus: A, B, C, DRB1 and DQB1 were typed in roughly 629-640 donors, DQA1 in roughly 500, DPA1 in some 570, and DPB1 in 400 to 480. Four or five DR-DQ haplotypes were handled as single units for association and clustering, since linkage in the cohort was strong. On average, 235,054 unique TCR beta nucleotide sequences were sequenced per donor among 398 genotyped donors of the cohort, with 15% to 20% of those sequences being non-productive. Overall study outcomes, separate from this receptor: The earlier analysis of about 600 of the donors excluded about 16 rarely observed V segments, including chromosome 9 orphons, because counts were too low. The 87-base-pair reads could not distinguish some IMGT-functional V segments, including TRBV6-2 and TRBV6-3, so those segments were excluded. The only immune exposure information available for the cohort was CMV serostatus. In the study, approximately 160 TCR beta chains were listed as associated with cytomegalovirus. When HLA alleles, especially DR and DQ, strongly co-occurred, attributing TCR associations to individual alleles was difficult. In vitro tests confirmed that a few of the cytomegalovirus-associated TCR beta chains recognize cytomegalovirus antigens. This cohort had only TCR beta chains sequenced, and the lack of alpha or paired-chain data limited which features could be detected. In a later analysis, HLA-associated TCR beta chains showed more clonal expansion and lower generation probabilities than non-associated chains that were equally common. In an earlier analysis of more than 500 of the donors, most TCR beta V segments appeared in productive rearrangements about 87% or about 30% of the time, broadly matching IMGT annotations. According to a later analysis, most CMV-associated TCR beta chains appeared to be HLA-restricted, and the HLA associations seemed to be driven largely by CMV exposure. According to a later analysis, TCR association rates differed among HLA loci, with DRB1 alleles showing the most associated TCRs and HLA-C alleles showing the fewest. Because some donors lacked HLA typing at each locus, the association tests relied only on the typed subset. In both the original and validation cohorts, the classifier was reported to diagnose cytomegalovirus status with high specificity and sensitivity. Most TCR sequences were observed very rarely across donors, whereas some public TCRs were present in many individuals. Sequencing depth was assumed to be roughly uniform across donors in the presence/absence analyses, though that assumption may not hold. Linkage disequilibrium might explain the correlated functional status among segregating V segments, but an unknown experimental factor could not be excluded. A further reported finding was that TCR beta sequences accurately predicted the HLA-A and HLA-B alleles for most subjects in the first cohort. Compared with the roughly 670-donor mean, donors in an Asian-associated ancestry cluster had fewer N-insertions in productive TCRs, according to a later genetic analysis. A cluster of highly shared sequence variants was judged likely to represent a technical artifact of the sequencing pipeline. In a later analysis, several top co-occurrence clusters were reported to appear linked to parvovirus B19, influenza, CMV and Epstein-Barr virus. In a later genetic analysis, a missense DCLRE1C variant was associated with V-gene and J-gene trimming of TCR beta chains, and the association was replicated in an independent cohort. It was suggested by the authors that the approach could potentially be generalized to other disease states and immunological phenotypes. At a false discovery rate of 0.05, a later analysis linked 15,000 to 20,000 TCR beta sequences to specific HLA alleles.

The method was the immunoSEQ multiplex PCR assay. A mixture of 60 forward primers for TCR Vbeta segments and 13 reverse primers for TCR Jbeta segments was used in the multiplex PCR. A multiplex PCR assay on genomic DNA amplified the CDR3 region of rearranged TCR beta genes. On the Illumina HiSeq System, the amplified TCR beta libraries were sequenced as 87-base-pair reads. In the authors' own workflow: In a later analysis, about 80 million unique TCR beta chains were counted across the approximately 640 repertoires, and approximately 9.9 million of these chains were shared by at least two donors. Raw reads were error-corrected and collapsed into unique sequences with a nearest-neighbor algorithm that merged closely related sequences to remove PCR and sequencing errors. CDR3 sequences were aligned to IMGT reference sequences to assign V, D and J gene segments. For a sequence to be retained, at least a six-nucleotide match to both a V gene segment and a J gene segment was required. Rearrangements were called productive when the CDR3 lacked stop codons and stayed in frame with V and J; all others were non-productive. CDR3 was defined according to IMGT convention as the region running from the second conserved V-encoded cysteine to the conserved J-encoded phenylalanine. In an earlier analysis of approximately 500 of the donors, sequences lacking an unambiguous match to a single V gene segment were excluded. In an earlier analysis of 500 to 750 of the donors, V segments were called functional above 56.7% productive rearrangements and were called segregating when the between-donor standard deviation exceeded 5%. A statistical classification framework was built for diagnosing cytomegalovirus status from the catalog of TCR beta chain sequences. In a later analysis, V and J genes were assigned by comparing TCR nucleotide sequences against IMGT/GENE-DB human TR gene sequences. In a later analysis, CDR3 sequences and most-parsimonious VDJ recombination scenarios were assigned using the TCRdist pipeline. In a later analysis, each TCR beta chain was defined by its CDR3 amino acid sequence together with its V-gene family, and reads without a unique V-gene family were excluded. To address suspected cross-contamination and a sequencing artifact, a later analysis removed 450 to 700 highly shared, low-generation-probability nucleotide sequences. In a later analysis, a clonal expansion index for each public chain was calculated from normalized within-repertoire ranks of inferred template counts. Generation probabilities in a later analysis came from a VDJ recombination model fitted to out-of-frame rearrangements, and those results were checked against IGoR. In a later analysis, hypergeometric tests were used to score TCR-TCR, TCR-HLA and TCR-CMV co-occurrence, with a repertoire-size bias correction applied to TCR pairs. In a later analysis, false discovery rates were estimated by permuting HLA or CMV assignments 20 times. In a later analysis, co-occurring TCRs were grouped using DBSCAN, with TCRdist sequence similarity added in when clustering inside HLA-allele-positive subsets. Repertoires with fewer than 30,000 or more than 120,000 public chains, plus five repertoires with anomalous nucleotide sharing, were excluded from co-occurrence clustering. The table was pulled from immuneACCESS by TCRdb, which kept in-frame rearrangements only. Such tables lose some clones; where checked, under half of the loss comes from unresolved V genes, and the rest has no known cause. That table gives V, J and clone size, and the DNA gave D and trimming. This sample gives 170,000 or so clones in total; about four fifths of them show up just once. Approximately 6.8% of the sample is held by the ten biggest clonotypes.

The cohort was made up of hundreds of healthy bone marrow donors. Cohort members were all nominally healthy when sampled, although unrecorded immune exposures were likely present. The donor tested CMV seropositive, placing the donor among the 310 or so seropositive members of the cohort. A peripheral blood sample was provided by each donor, and peripheral blood mononuclear cells were used for TCR beta sequencing. Genomic DNA was extracted from the blood cell samples with the Qiagen DNeasy Blood Extraction Kit. At the junction V is shortened by 8 bases and J by 4 bases; bases outside the gene matches: 11. The CDR3 goes from the cysteine to the phenylalanine over 16 residues. CDR3 DNA is the only sequence kept; it has 48 bases, read in frame from the first base. From a lookup of the germline V gene (reference sequence), CDR1 and CDR2 are LNHNV and YYDKDF. The sample holds one count of this clone. Its antigen remains undetermined. Base qualities are not at hand, and no much larger clone is one base apart.

Sequenced sample: PBMCs. This sequence originates from a man aged 25-45 years in good health and CMV-seropositive. The chain was built from TRBV15 and TRBJ2-1; 10 bases in between match TRBD2. The nucleotides read TGTGCCACCTCGAGGAGAGCGGGGGGGGAATACAATGAGCAGTTCTTC. It translates to CATSRRAGGEYNEQFF.